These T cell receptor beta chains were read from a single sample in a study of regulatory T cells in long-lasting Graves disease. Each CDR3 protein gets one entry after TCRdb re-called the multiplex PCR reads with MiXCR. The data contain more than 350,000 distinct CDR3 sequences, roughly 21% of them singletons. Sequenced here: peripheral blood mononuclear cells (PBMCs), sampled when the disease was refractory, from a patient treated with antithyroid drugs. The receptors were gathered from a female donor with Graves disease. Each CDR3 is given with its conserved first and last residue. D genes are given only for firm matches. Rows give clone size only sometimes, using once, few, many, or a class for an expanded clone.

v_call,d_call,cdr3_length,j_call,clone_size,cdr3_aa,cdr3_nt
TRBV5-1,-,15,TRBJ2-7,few,CASSLDGVGVGEQYF,TGCGCCAGCAGCTTGGATGGGGTCGGAGTGGGGGAGCAGTACTTC
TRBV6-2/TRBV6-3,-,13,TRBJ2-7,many,CASSYMFSSEQYF,TGTGCCAGCAGTTACATGTTTAGTTCCGAGCAGTACTTC
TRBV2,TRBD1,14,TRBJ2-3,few,CASSLGQGGATQYF,TGTGCCAGCTCCTTGGGACAGGGAGGGGCTACGCAGTATTTT
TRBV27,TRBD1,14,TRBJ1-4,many,CASRGQGASEKLFF,TGTGCCAGCCGGGGACAGGGGGCGAGTGAAAAACTGTTTTTT
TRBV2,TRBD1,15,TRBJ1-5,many,CASRKDRASNQPQHF,TGTGCCAGCAGGAAGGACAGGGCTAGCAATCAGCCCCAGCATTTT
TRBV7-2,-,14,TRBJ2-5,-,CASSPNGGQETQYF,TGTGCCAGCAGCCCAAATGGGGGTCAAGAGACCCAGTACTTC
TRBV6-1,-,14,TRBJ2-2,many,CASSEDSRTGELFF,TGTGCCAGCAGTGAGGACAGTCGGACCGGGGAGCTGTTTTTT
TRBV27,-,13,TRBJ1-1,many,CASSRPGITEAFF,TGTGCCAGCAGTAGACCAGGGATCACTGAAGCTTTCTTT
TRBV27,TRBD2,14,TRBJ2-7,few,CASSPAGVGYEQYF,TGTGCCAGCAGTCCAGCGGGAGTAGGCTACGAGCAGTACTTC
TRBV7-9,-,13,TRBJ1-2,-,CASSLVQGYGYTF,TGTGCCAGCAGCTTAGTGCAGGGCTATGGCTACACCTTC
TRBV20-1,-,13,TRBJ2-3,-,CSARKGPGDTQYF,TGCAGTGCTAGGAAGGGGCCAGGAGATACGCAGTATTTT
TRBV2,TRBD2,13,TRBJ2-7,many,CASGTSETYEQYF,TGTGCCAGCGGGACTAGCGAAACCTACGAGCAGTACTTC
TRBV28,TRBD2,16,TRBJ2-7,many,CASSLNSGRTDYEQYF,TGTGCCAGCAGTTTAAATAGCGGGAGGACCGACTACGAGCAGTACTTC
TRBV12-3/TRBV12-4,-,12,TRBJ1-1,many,CASSLGRREAFF,TGTGCCAGCAGTCTTGGCCGGAGAGAAGCTTTCTTT
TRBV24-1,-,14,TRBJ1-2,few,CATSDIRTSYGYTF,TGTGCCACCAGTGATATACGGACGTCCTATGGCTACACCTTC
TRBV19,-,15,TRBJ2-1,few,CASSMKHDSYNEQFF,TGTGCCAGTAGTATGAAGCACGACTCCTACAATGAGCAGTTCTTC
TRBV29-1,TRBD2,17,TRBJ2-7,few,CSVDRTSGRPAYYEQYF,TGCAGCGTTGACCGGACTAGCGGGAGACCCGCTTACTACGAGCAGTACTTC
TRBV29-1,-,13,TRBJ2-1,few,CSVELDRYNEQFF,TGCAGCGTTGAACTCGACAGATACAATGAGCAGTTCTTC
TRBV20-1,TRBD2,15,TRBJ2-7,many,CSARDLTGGTYEQYF,TGCAGTGCTAGAGATCTCACGGGAGGGACCTACGAGCAGTACTTC
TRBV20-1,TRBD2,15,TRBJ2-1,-,CSARDKAGVYNEQFF,TGCAGTGCTAGAGATAAGGCGGGAGTCTACAATGAGCAGTTCTTC
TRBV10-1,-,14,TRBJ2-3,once,CASSDRGRTDTQYF,TGCGCCAGCAGTGACAGGGGTAGGACAGATACGCAGTATTTT
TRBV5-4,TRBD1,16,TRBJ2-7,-,CASSLWAGTGGGEQYF,TGTGCCAGCAGCTTGTGGGCCGGGACAGGGGGCGGGGAGCAGTACTTC
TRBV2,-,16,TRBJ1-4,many,CASSDRSQATLWGLFF,TGTGCCAGCAGTGACCGGTCTCAGGCGACCCTTTGGGGACTGTTTTTT
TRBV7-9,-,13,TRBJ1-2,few,CASSELGGGGYTF,TGTGCCAGCAGCGAATTAGGGGGTGGTGGCTACACCTTC
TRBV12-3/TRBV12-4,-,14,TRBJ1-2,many,CASSFKGANYGYTF,TGTGCCAGCAGTTTTAAGGGAGCTAACTATGGCTACACCTTC
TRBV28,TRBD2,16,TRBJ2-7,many,CASSSPGLGGVGEQYF,TGTGCCAGCAGTTCTCCGGGACTAGGTGGGGTTGGGGAGCAGTACTTC
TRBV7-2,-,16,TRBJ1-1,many,CASSLVRGYMNTEAFF,TGTGCCAGCAGCTTAGTCAGGGGCTACATGAACACTGAAGCTTTCTTT
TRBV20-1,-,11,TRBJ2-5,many,CSLGPQETQYF,TGCAGCCTGGGCCCCCAAGAGACCCAGTACTTC
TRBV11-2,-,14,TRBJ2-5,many,CASSLRGSGETQYF,TGTGCCAGCAGCTTAAGGGGTTCGGGTGAGACCCAGTACTTC
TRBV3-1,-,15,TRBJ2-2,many,CASSQDPAGTGELFF,TGTGCCAGCAGCCAAGATCCGGCAGGCACCGGGGAGCTGTTTTTT
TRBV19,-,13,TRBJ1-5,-,CASKGQYNQPQHF,TGTGCCAGTAAAGGACAATACAATCAGCCCCAGCATTTT
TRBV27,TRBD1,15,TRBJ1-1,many,CASSLPGQGKTEAFF,TGTGCCAGCAGTTTACCGGGACAGGGGAAGACTGAAGCTTTCTTT
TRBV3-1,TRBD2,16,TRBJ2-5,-,CASSPQGGLAGETQYF,TGTGCCAGCAGCCCCCAGGGGGGACTAGCGGGAGAGACCCAGTACTTC
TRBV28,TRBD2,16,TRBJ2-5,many,CASSQGSGRAQETQYF,TGTGCCAGCAGTCAGGGGAGCGGGAGGGCGCAAGAGACCCAGTACTTC
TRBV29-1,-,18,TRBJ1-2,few,CSVEEPFLGIRDNYGYTF,TGCAGCGTTGAAGAACCGTTTTTAGGAATCCGGGATAACTATGGCTACACCTTC
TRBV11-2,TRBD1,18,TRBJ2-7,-,CASSLDGLGQGRRYEQYF,TGTGCCAGCAGCTTAGACGGGTTGGGACAGGGGAGACGATACGAGCAGTACTTC
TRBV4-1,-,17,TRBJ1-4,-,CASSLGMGVGSGEKLFF,TGCGCCAGCAGCCTAGGAATGGGGGTCGGGTCTGGGGAAAAACTGTTTTTT
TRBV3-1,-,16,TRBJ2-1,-,CASSQGAGGSYNEQFF,TGTGCCAGCAGCCAAGGGGCAGGGGGGTCCTACAATGAGCAGTTCTTC
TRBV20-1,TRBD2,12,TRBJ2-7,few,CSARSGRYEQYF,TGCAGTGCTAGGAGCGGGAGGTACGAGCAGTACTTC
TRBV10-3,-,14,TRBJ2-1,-,CASALGSEYNEQFF,TGTGCCAGCGCCCTGGGGTCGGAATACAATGAGCAGTTCTTC
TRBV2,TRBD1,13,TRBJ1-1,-,CASSADREAEAFF,TGTGCCAGCAGTGCTGACAGGGAAGCCGAAGCTTTCTTT
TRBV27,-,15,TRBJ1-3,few,CASSSTGYSGNTIYF,TGTGCCAGCAGTTCGACAGGATACTCTGGAAACACCATATATTTT